The rows below give T cell receptor beta chains drawn from one sample of a study of control samples from healthy donors and cancer patients. Some clones are missing from TCRdb's copy, which holds only in-frame ones; the method was immunoSEQ multiplex PCR. This sample has about 190,000 clones, with over 80% found just once. The source material was blood. The receptors here all came from a man aged 25 to 40 in good health. Both conserved end residues are part of each CDR3. Each record gives: D gene, J gene, clone size, V gene, CDR3 DNA, CDR3 protein. D genes are given only for firm matches. Rows give clone size only sometimes, using once, few, many, or a class for an expanded clone.

- | TRBJ1-3 | - | TRBV6-1 | TGTGCCAGCAGTGAAGCCCGGACTGTGCTGAACTCTGGAAACACCATATATTTT | CASSEARTVLNSGNTIYF
- | TRBJ1-2 | - | TRBV12-3/TRBV12-4 | TGTGCCAGCAGTCCCACCTGGGGAGGCTACACCTTC | CASSPTWGGYTF
- | TRBJ2-2 | - | TRBV3-1/TRBV3-2 | TGTGCCAGCAGCCAAGCGACCGGGGAGCTGTTTTTT | CASSQATGELFF
- | TRBJ2-7 | - | TRBV7-9 | TGTGCCAGCAGCTCTCTAGCTGGGTACGAGCAGTACTTC | CASSSLAGYEQYF
- | TRBJ2-2 | - | TRBV7-6 | TGTGCCAGCAGCTTAGCGCTGGGGGGTACCGGGGAGCTGTTTTTT | CASSLALGGTGELFF
TRBD1 | TRBJ2-7 | - | TRBV19 | TGTGCCAGTAGTAATGGTGGACAGGGCGGCTACGAGCAGTACTTC | CASSNGGQGGYEQYF
- | TRBJ1-4 | - | TRBV30 | TGTGCCTGGAGTTCCGGGGGGGCGGCTAATGAAAAACTGTTTTTT | CAWSSGGAANEKLFF
- | TRBJ2-7 | - | TRBV11-1 | TGTGCCAGCATCATCGGGGCGTACTACGAGCAGTACTTC | CASIIGAYYEQYF
- | TRBJ2-1 | once | TRBV12-5 | TGTGCTAGTGGTTTGGCACCCGCCGGGCTGAGCTCCTACAATGAGCAGTTCTTC | CASGLAPAGLSSYNEQFF
TRBD1 | TRBJ2-7 | - | TRBV5-8 | TGTGCCAGCAGCCTAGACAGGGGAAACTACGAGCAGTACTTC | CASSLDRGNYEQYF
- | TRBJ1-1 | - | TRBV27 | TGTGCCAGCAGTTTTGGAAGGGGGAACACTGAAGCTTTCTTT | CASSFGRGNTEAFF
- | TRBJ1-5 | - | TRBV19 | TGTGCCAGTAGTTCGTTAGGGACCGCCCGGCATTTT | CASSSLGTARHF
- | TRBJ1-2 | - | TRBV27 | TGTGCCAGCAGTTCGACAGGTGACTATGGCTACACCTTC | CASSSTGDYGYTF
- | TRBJ1-2 | - | TRBV19 | TGTGCCAGTAGTCACCCTATTGTCGGGTATGGCTACACCTTC | CASSHPIVGYGYTF
TRBD1 | TRBJ1-5 | - | TRBV7-9 | TGTGCCAGCAGCATAGGGGACAGGGCGATTCAGCCCCAGCATTTT | CASSIGDRAIQPQHF
TRBD2 | TRBJ2-7 | - | TRBV5-1 | TGCGCCAGCAGCTTGAGTAGCGGGGATCCCTACGAGCAGTACTTC | CASSLSSGDPYEQYF
- | TRBJ1-2 | few | TRBV14 | TGTGCCAGCAGCCAAGTTGCCCAGGGGAGGCACACCTTC | CASSQVAQGRHTF
- | TRBJ1-2 | - | TRBV6-1 | TGTGCCAGCAGTGAAGCAAGGCGGATTACTAACTATGGCTACACCTTC | CASSEARRITNYGYTF
TRBD2 | TRBJ2-1 | - | TRBV19 | TGTGCCAGTAGTGTGACTAGCGGGGGGGCCTTAAATGAGCAGTTCTTC | CASSVTSGGALNEQFF
TRBD1 | TRBJ1-6 | - | TRBV3-1/TRBV3-2 | TGTGCCAGCAGCCAAGTTGGACAGGGCTATAATTCACCCCTCCACTTT | CASSQVGQGYNSPLHF
- | TRBJ2-7 | - | TRBV7-9 | TGTGCCAGCAGCTTAGTGCGACTTCCCGAGCAGTACTTC | CASSLVRLPEQYF
- | TRBJ2-7 | - | TRBV27 | TGTGCCAGCAGTTTATCGACAGCAAAATCCTACGAGCAGTACTTC | CASSLSTAKSYEQYF
- | TRBJ2-7 | - | TRBV12-3/TRBV12-4 | TGTGCCAGCAGTCCGGACTTCAGGGGCGAGCAGTACTTC | CASSPDFRGEQYF
- | TRBJ2-1 | - | TRBV28 | TGTGCCAGCAAGTCCCCAGGGAGGGGGTACAATGAGCAGTTCTTC | CASKSPGRGYNEQFF
- | TRBJ1-5 | - | TRBV19 | TGTGCCAGTAGTATCCGCTCGGGGGGGGGCGGTCAGCCCCAGCATTTT | CASSIRSGGGGQPQHF
- | TRBJ2-6 | - | TRBV4-1 | TGCGCCAGCAGCCAAGATTTGGGGTCCTCTGGGGCCAACGTCCTGACTTTC | CASSQDLGSSGANVLTF
- | TRBJ2-7 | - | TRBV6-5 | TGTGCCAGCGCGGCACTACAAAGGGAGCAGTACTTC | CASAALQREQYF
- | TRBJ1-4 | - | TRBV30 | TGTGCCGGGGGTTTGATTGGGTATAATGAAAAACTGTTTTTT | CAGGLIGYNEKLFF
- | TRBJ1-1 | - | TRBV7-6 | TGTGCCAGCATCTGGGGCACTGAAGCTTTCTTT | CASIWGTEAFF
- | TRBJ1-5 | - | TRBV27 | TGTGCCAGCAGTGCACGGATCAATCAGCCCCAGCATTTT | CASSARINQPQHF
- | TRBJ1-6 | - | TRBV14 | TGTGCCAGCAGGGACAGCGGGGGCGAATTGGCCCTCCACTTT | CASRDSGGELALHF
TRBD2 | TRBJ2-7 | - | TRBV9 | TGTGCCAGCAGCGTAAGGTCCGGCGGGGGTCTCGGAGAGGCCTACGAGCAGTACTTC | CASSVRSGGGLGEAYEQYF
TRBD1 | TRBJ2-7 | - | TRBV5-1 | TGCGCCAGCAGCTTGGGACAGGGGCTCTACGAGCAGTACTTC | CASSLGQGLYEQYF
TRBD1 | TRBJ1-5 | - | TRBV30 | TGTGCCTGGAGTCTCACCTCCACAGGGGTCCGGCAGCCCCAGCATTTT | CAWSLTSTGVRQPQHF
TRBD2 | TRBJ2-3 | - | TRBV2 | TGTGCCAGCAGTGAACAGGGACTAGGGGATACGCAGTATTTT | CASSEQGLGDTQYF
- | TRBJ1-1 | - | TRBV14 | TGTGCCAGCAGCCAAGATCGTACCTATGAGGCTGAAGCTTTCTTT | CASSQDRTYEAEAFF
- | TRBJ1-2 | - | TRBV6-5 | TGTGCCAGCAGTTACTCGGGGGGGTCCTATGGCTACACCTTC | CASSYSGGSYGYTF
- | TRBJ1-5 | - | TRBV30 | TGTGCCTGGGCCCGCGGTGGCAATCAGCCCCAGCATTTT | CAWARGGNQPQHF
- | TRBJ2-7 | - | TRBV15 | TGTGCCACCAAACCTGGGGGGACCTACGCCTACGAGCAGTACTTC | CATKPGGTYAYEQYF
- | TRBJ1-6 | - | TRBV7-8 | TGTGCCAGCAGCTTAGCCGAGTATTCACCCCTCCACTTT | CASSLAEYSPLHF
- | TRBJ2-1 | - | TRBV5-5 | TGTGCCAGCAGCTTGGCCGTTCGAACAGGCATTCCCGGCGAGCAGTTCTTC | CASSLAVRTGIPGEQFF
- | TRBJ1-1 | - | TRBV19 | TGTGCCAGTATCCGAGACACCGAAGCTTTCTTT | CASIRDTEAFF
- | TRBJ1-3 | - | TRBV4-1 | TGCGCCAGCAGCCAAGATCGGACGGCTGGAAACACCATATATTTT | CASSQDRTAGNTIYF
TRBD1 | TRBJ2-7 | once | TRBV9 | TGTGCCAGCAGCGTCGGGACAGGGGGCTTCGAGCAGTACTTC | CASSVGTGGFEQYF
- | TRBJ2-2 | few | TRBV6-4 | TGTGCCAGCAGTAAAGGAAGCACCGGGGAGCTGTTTTTT | CASSKGSTGELFF